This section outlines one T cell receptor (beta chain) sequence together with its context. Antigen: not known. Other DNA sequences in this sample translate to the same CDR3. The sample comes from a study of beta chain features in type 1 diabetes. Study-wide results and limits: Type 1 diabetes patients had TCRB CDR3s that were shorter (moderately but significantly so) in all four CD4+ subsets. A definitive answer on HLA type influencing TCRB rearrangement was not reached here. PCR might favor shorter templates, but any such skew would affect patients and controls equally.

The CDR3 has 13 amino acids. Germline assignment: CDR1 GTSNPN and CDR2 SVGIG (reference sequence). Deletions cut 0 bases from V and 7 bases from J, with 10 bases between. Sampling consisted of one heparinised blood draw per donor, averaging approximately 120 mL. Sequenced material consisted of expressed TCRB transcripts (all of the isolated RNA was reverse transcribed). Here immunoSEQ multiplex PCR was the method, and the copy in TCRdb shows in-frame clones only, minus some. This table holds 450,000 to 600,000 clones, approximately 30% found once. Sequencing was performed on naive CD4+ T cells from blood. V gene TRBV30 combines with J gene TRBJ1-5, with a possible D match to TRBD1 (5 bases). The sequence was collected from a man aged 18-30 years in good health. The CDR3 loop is CAWSVLGGQPQHF. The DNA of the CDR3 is TGTGCCTGGAGTGTACTGGGGGGACAGCCCCAGCATTTT. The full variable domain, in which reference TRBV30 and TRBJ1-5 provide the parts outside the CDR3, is SQTIHQWPATLVQPVGSPLSLECTVEGTSNPNLYWYRQAAGRGLQLLFYSVGIGQISSEVPQNLSASRPQDRQFILSSKKLLLSDSGFYLCAWSVLGGQPQHFGDGTRLSIL.